This T cell receptor beta chain was profiled in a study of human T cells and chemical hapten exposure. About the research overall: Investigators sensitized about 2 cm by about 2 cm of upper inner arm skin with 2% DPC. All through the roughly 24-week study, the scalp of each patient received diphenylcyclopropenone doses weekly. Cases of alopecia areata, totalis or universalis occurred in a predominantly female patient group.

Individual cDNA molecules each carried unique molecular identifiers attached by the library. MiXCR was run by TCRdb on the RACE reads, yielding one entry per CDR3 protein. The sample lists 100,000 to 150,000 distinct CDR3 sequences, roughly an eighth occurring once. The CDR3 length is 13 residues. Trimming shortened V by 6 bases and J by 4 bases, and 13 bases separated the two germline ends. In germline, CDR1 is MNHNS, CDR2 SASEGT. This clonotype showed up just a few times. The time point here: patch test 1, 2 weeks after DPC sensitization. Treatment in this sample: therapeutic diphenylcyclopropenone sensitization with weekly scalp DPC.

Sequences were derived from whole blood, sampled in connection with sensitization to the hapten diphenylcyclopropenone (DPC). The chain links TRBV6-1 to TRBJ2-7, with D perhaps TRBD2 (6 bases). This TCR was recovered from a man aged 18 to 30 with alopecia areata. Some clones in this sample may be carry-over from other donors' samples. The CDR3 bases are TGTGCCAGCAGGGGAGGTTTCAGATACGAGCAGTACTTC. Translating gives CASRGGFRYEQYF.